This T cell receptor beta chain was sequenced for a study of shared clonotypes between healthy human individuals. Method: immunoSEQ multiplex PCR; TCRdb's copy keeps in-frame clones and lacks some. Of about 490,000 clones in the sample, less than 80% were seen once. In germline, CDR1 is SGHTA, CDR2 FQGTGA. Germline trimming cut 5 bases from V and 2 bases from J; bases unmatched to any gene: 9. This CDR3 contains 16 residues. This clone showed up just once. The TCR was taken from a woman in her thirties or forties in good health. Some clones in this sample may be carry-over from other donors' samples. Sequenced material: PBMCs. This chain uses TRBV7-3 with TRBJ1-5, with 7 bases lining up with TRBD1. CDR3 loop: CASSPPTGTCNQPQHF. The CDR3 DNA reads TGTGCCAGCAGCCCCCCGACAGGGACTTGCAATCAGCCCCAGCATTTT. The full variable domain, rest sourced from reference TRBV7-3 and TRBJ1-5, is GAGVSQTPSNKVTEKGKYVELRCDPISGHTALYWYRQSLGQGPEFLIYFQGTGAADDSGLPNDRFFAVRPEGSVSTLKIQRTERGDSAVYLCASSPPTGTCNQPQHFGDGTRLSIL.